Described below is a single T cell receptor beta chain sequence and its context. Its antigen remains undetermined. Base qualities are not at hand, and no much larger clone is one base apart. The sample's treatment or condition label, decoded: live attenuated yellow fever vaccine strain. At each blood-draw timepoint, two biological replicates of bulk PBMCs were obtained. PBMCs were isolated from peripheral blood using a standard Ficoll-Paque protocol. TriZol was used to extract RNA from bulk PBMCs, CD4 and CD8 fractions, and dextramer-positive and dextramer-negative fractions. This sample is drawn from a study of T cells after yellow fever vaccination (dated by TCRdb to between 2018 and 2021). Concerning the study at large: The SMART-Seq v4 Ultra Low Input RNA kit was used to prepare libraries from fractions with low cell numbers. Bulk TCR alpha and beta repertoires were sequenced longitudinally to track T-cell clones before and after primary and booster YFV17D yellow fever vaccination. Two healthy male donors made up the cohort, one aged 18 to 30 years and the other aged 30 to 40 years. Blood was drawn at multiple timepoints before and after primary and secondary immunization, with bulk PBMC replicates and cell subsets isolated. Results the study describes overall, beyond this receptor: A small fraction of clonotypes appeared in both the CD4 and CD8 compartments, likely as a result of convergent recombination. Compared with the primary T-cell response, the secondary T-cell response was weaker but faster, peaking on day 5 rather than day 15. Computational filtering was required because FACS-sorted repertoires could contain abundant contaminating clonotypes from the bulk population. Most clones expanded after primary vaccination (96% of CD4 and roughly 88% of CD8) were re-detected after the booster, suggesting that broad memory maintenance occurred. Only a couple of donors were included in the study, so the extent to which the findings can be generalized is limited.

Synthesis of TCR cDNA relied on 5'RACE template switching, a step that introduced a universal primer site along with unique molecular identifiers. Priming for cDNA synthesis came from both the TCR alpha and TCR beta constant segments. Two PCR steps were used to amplify libraries, with sample barcodes and sequencing adapters being added in the second step. Sequencing of libraries was performed on Illumina HiSeq 2500 (2x100 bp) or NovaSeq (2x150 bp). Processing in the source paper ran as follows. Demultiplexing of reads and collapsing into UMI consensus sequences were performed with MIGEC, and V(D)J alignment was carried out with MiXCR. Clonotypes responding to the vaccine were identified with edgeR on replicate PBMC samples, with the criteria of FDR below 0.01 and a log2 fold change above 5 up to day 15. CD4 or CD8 identity was assigned to each bulk clonotype according to whether the clonotype was present at higher abundance in the sequenced CD4 repertoire or the sequenced CD8 repertoire. TCRdb's own reprocessing of the public reads used fastp at Q25 and MiXCR and kept productive beta chains. Identical CDR3 proteins give one entry, which carries the most common genes and DNA. These V and J calls are TCRdb output, not the study's own analysis. The sample yields some 560,000 distinct CDR3 sequences; under 25% were counted once. Of the sample, 14% is held by the ten largest clones.

V is shortened by 3 bases, J by 3 bases, and the region joining them spans 6 bases. There are 13 amino acids in the CDR3, from cysteine to phenylalanine inclusive. CDR3 DNA only is kept here, 39 bases in frame from base 1. The sample was PBMCs, taken 15 days after the yellow fever booster vaccination. The receptor chain draws on TRBV12-3 or TRBV12-4 and TRBJ1-5; there is no confident call for the D gene. The TCR sequence derives from a man aged 25-40 years who received the YFV17D yellow fever vaccine. The CDR3 region: CASSLGTNQPQHF. The nucleotide sequence is TGTGCCAGCAGTTTGGGCACCAATCAGCCCCAGCATTTT.